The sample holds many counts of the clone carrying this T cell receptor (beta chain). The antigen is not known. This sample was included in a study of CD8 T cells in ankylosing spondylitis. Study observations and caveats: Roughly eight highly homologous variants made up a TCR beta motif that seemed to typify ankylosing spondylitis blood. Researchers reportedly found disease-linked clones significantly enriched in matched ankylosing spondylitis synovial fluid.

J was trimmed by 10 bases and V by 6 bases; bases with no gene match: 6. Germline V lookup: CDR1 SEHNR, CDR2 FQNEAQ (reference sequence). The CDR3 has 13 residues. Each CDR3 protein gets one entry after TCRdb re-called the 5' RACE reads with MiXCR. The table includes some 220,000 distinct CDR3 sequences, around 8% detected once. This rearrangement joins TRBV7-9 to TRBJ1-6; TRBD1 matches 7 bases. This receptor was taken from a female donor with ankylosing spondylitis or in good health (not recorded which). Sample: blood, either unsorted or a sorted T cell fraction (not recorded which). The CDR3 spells CASRSDRDSPLHF. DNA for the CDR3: TGTGCCAGCAGATCAGACAGGGACTCACCCCTCCACTTT. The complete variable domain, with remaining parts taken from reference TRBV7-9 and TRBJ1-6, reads DTGVSQNPRHKITKRGQNVTFRCDPISEHNRLYWYRQTLGQGPEFLTYFQNEAQLEKSRLLSDRFSAERPKGSFSTLEIQRTEQGDSAMYLCASRSDRDSPLHFGNGTRLTVT.